Sequencing of this T cell receptor (beta chain) was carried out in a study of blood T cell repertoires in COVID-19. Everyone who took part was roughly 18 to 89 years old, and they came from about two dozen US areas. Recovered participants had two consecutive negative NP/OP PCR tests, healthcare professional clearance, or symptom resolution. Clones were sequenced by immunoSEQ multiplex PCR, and TCRdb holds only the in-frame ones, with some missing. The sample gives approximately 200,000 clones, approximately 90% of which show up once; 10% to 11% is in the top ten. Germline CDR1 is MNHEY and CDR2 is SVGAGI. Trimming cost V 0 bases and J 4 bases; bases outside gene matches: 4. This CDR3 spans 16 amino acids.

This receptor was obtained from a man between 25 and 39 years old who had recovered from COVID-19. Sequenced: PBMCs or T cells enriched from blood (not recorded which). The rearrangement links TRBV6-5 to TRBJ2-7, with 12 nucleotides matching TRBD2. The CDR3 spells CASSYSASGGVYEQYF. In DNA, the CDR3 is TGTGCCAGCAGTTACTCGGCTAGCGGGGGGGTATACGAGCAGTACTTC.